These 10 T cell receptor beta chains share one sample of origin, sequenced in a study of blood T cell repertoires in COVID-19. The table came from immunoSEQ multiplex PCR; TCRdb's copy has only in-frame clones and leaves some out. The sample carries over 200,000 clones, 84% recorded once. Sequenced: PBMCs or T cells enriched from blood (not recorded which). These receptors were taken from a man in his sixties who had recovered from COVID-19.

V is TRBV2 and J is TRBJ1-5; possible D gene TRBD1, 5 bases. The germline V and J ends were trimmed by 11 bases and 4 bases, with 9 bases remaining between them. Per the germline V gene, CDR1 is SNHLY and CDR2 is FYNNEI. This CDR3 is 11 amino acids long. The CDR3 here is CAWGPNQPQHF. CDR3 bases: TGTGCCTGGGGCCCGAATCAGCCCCAGCATTTT.

The CDR3 coding sequence is TGTGCCAGCAGTAGACAGGGAACGCACTATGGCTACACCTTC. Translating gives CASSRQGTHYGYTF. The chain is built from TRBV6-2 or TRBV6-3 and TRBJ1-2; 7 bases agree with TRBD1. J lost 3 bases, V lost 5 bases, and 6 bases had no gene match. The CDR3 is 14 amino acids. CDR1 is MNHEY, CDR2 SVGEGT, per germline.

The V gene is TRBV5-1, the J gene TRBJ2-3; 8 bases match TRBD2. Germline V CDR1 and CDR2: SGHRS, YFSETQ. J was trimmed by 5 bases and V by 5 bases; bases with no gene match: 4. The CDR3 loop spans 13 amino acids. The CDR3 region is CASRPGLGDTQYF. DNA for the CDR3: TGCGCCAGCAGACCGGGACTAGGAGATACGCAGTATTTT.

The chain joins TRBV2 to TRBJ1-4; D possibly corresponds to TRBD1 (5 bases). The germline V and J ends were trimmed by 1 base and 7 bases, with 7 bases remaining between them. Germline assignment: CDR1 SNHLY and CDR2 FYNNEI. The CDR3 consists of 13 residues. For the CDR3, the DNA is TGTGCCAGCAGTGAAGGACAGTTTGAAAAACTGTTTTTT. Its protein product is CASSEGQFEKLFF.

J is TRBJ1-5 and V is TRBV21-1. TRBV21-1 is classified as a pseudogene. The CDR3 consists of 12 residues. CDR3 residues: CAPPEDNQPQHF. CDR3 DNA: TGTGCCCCCCCGGAGGACAATCAGCCCCAGCATTTT.

The V gene is TRBV27, the J gene TRBJ1-2; 10 bases line up with TRBD1. The CDR3 length is 16 residues. CDR1 is MNHEY, CDR2 SMNVEV, per germline (reference sequence). The V segment lost 0 bases and the J segment 5 bases; nucleotides outside the gene matches: 6. CDR3 residues: CASSLSRDRGGYGYTF. DNA of the CDR3: TGTGCCAGCAGTTTATCGCGGGACAGGGGTGGATATGGCTACACCTTC.

J is TRBJ1-5 and V is TRBV14; a possible D gene is TRBD1 (5 bases). Looked up from germline, CDR1 is SGHDN and CDR2 is FVKESK. The V end lost 0 bases, the J end lost 3 bases, and 21 bases lay between the germline ends. This CDR3 contains 19 residues. This chain's CDR3 is CASSQDPLDSTNNNQPQHF. CDR3 in DNA: TGTGCCAGCAGCCAAGACCCCCTCGACAGCACCAATAACAATCAGCCCCAGCATTTT.

The gene calls are TRBV12-5 and TRBJ2-6, with D perhaps TRBD1 (5 bases). With 3 bases removed from V and 2 bases from J, the gap between germline ends came to 11 bases. The length of the CDR3 is 16 residues. CDR1 is LGHNT, CDR2 FRNRAP, per germline. This CDR3 is CASGLGVTTGANVLTF. The CDR3 DNA reads as TGTGCTAGTGGTTTAGGGGTAACGACTGGGGCCAACGTCCTGACTTTC.

The chain joins TRBV6-1 to TRBJ1-5, with no clear D. Germline loops: CDR1 MNHNS, CDR2 SASEGT. This CDR3 has 17 amino acids. V was clipped by 1 base and J by 8 bases, with 21 bases between them. This CDR3 is CASSEDGRSAPRKPQHF. The CDR3 DNA reads TGTGCCAGCAGTGAAGACGGCAGGTCGGCCCCTCGCAAGCCCCAGCATTTT.

The chain employs TRBV7-2 and TRBJ1-1; no reliable D call. Germline V gene data show CDR1 as SGHTA and CDR2 as FQGNSA. The CDR3 has 15 amino acids. The V end was cut by 5 bases, the J end by 11 bases, with 24 bases between. The CDR3 DNA follows: TGTGCCAGCAGCCGCAGTGGCGGAGTGACGGGAAAGGCTTTCTTT. Translation: CASSRSGGVTGKAFF.